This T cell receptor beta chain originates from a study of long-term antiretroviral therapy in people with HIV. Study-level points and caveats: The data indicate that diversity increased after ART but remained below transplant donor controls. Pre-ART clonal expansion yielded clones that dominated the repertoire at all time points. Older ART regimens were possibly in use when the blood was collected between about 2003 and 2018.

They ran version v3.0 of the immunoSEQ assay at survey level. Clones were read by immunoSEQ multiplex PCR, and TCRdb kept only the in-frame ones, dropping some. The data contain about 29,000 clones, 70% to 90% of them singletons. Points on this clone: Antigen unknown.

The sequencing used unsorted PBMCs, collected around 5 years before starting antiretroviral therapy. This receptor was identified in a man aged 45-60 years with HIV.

The CDR3 here is CASSPLGGTDTQYF. The CDR3 DNA reads TGTGCCAGCTCACCCCTGGGGGGCACAGATACGCAGTATTTT. The V and J genes are TRBV18 and TRBJ2-3; D is tentatively TRBD1 or TRBD2 (5 bases each). The germline CDR1 and CDR2 sequences are KGHSH and LQKENI. Trimming left V 3 bases short and J 1 base short, with 8 bases between. This CDR3 comprises 14 residues.